Below are 17 T cell receptor beta chains sequenced from a single sample in a study of T-cell reconstitution after alpha-beta-depleted transplantation in children. A library of TCRbeta sequences, prepared with unique molecular identifiers, was generated. TCRdb itself ran the PCR reads through MiXCR, one entry per CDR3 protein. The sample lists under 150,000 distinct CDR3 sequences, around 9.8% occurring once. Material: PBMCs, mostly from graft donor cells, obtained 180 days after TCRalphabeta/CD19-depleted stem cell transplant. These receptors were taken from a girl in the first two years of life who had a stem cell transplant for combined immunodeficiency, so the T cells may come from the graft donor.

The chain couples TRBV10-3 to TRBJ2-3; D gene ambiguous. Germline assignment: CDR1 ENHRY and CDR2 SYGVKD. CDR3 length: 14 amino acids. The ends were cut back, 0 bases at V and 1 base at J, with 5 bases in the middle. The CDR3 nucleotides are TGTGCCATCAGTGAGTCTACTGGCACAGATACGCAGTATTTT. This codes for CAISESTGTDTQYF.

The rearrangement joins TRBV29-1 to TRBJ1-1, with 9 nucleotides matching TRBD1. The germline CDR1 and CDR2 sequences are SQVTM and ANQGSEA. Trimming at V came to 7 bases and at J to 3 bases, leaving 6 bases not matched to a gene. The CDR3 spans 13 residues. For the CDR3, the DNA is TGCAGCGCAGCGACAGGGGGGGACACTGAAGCTTTCTTT. Encoded protein: CSAATGGDTEAFF.

This clonotype was detected a few times. The chain couples TRBV4-3 to TRBJ2-1, with D possibly called TRBD1 or TRBD2 (5 bases each). Germline loops: CDR1 LGHNA, CDR2 YSLEER. This CDR3 is built from 17 residues. Trimming pared 0 bases from V and 8 bases from J, leaving 20 bases between. For the CDR3, the DNA is TGCGCCAGCAGCCAAGATTCCGGGACCTCCCCCGCAGATGAGCAGTTCTTC. Translation gives CASSQDSGTSPADEQFF.

This clonotype was seen a few times. The rearrangement uses TRBV18 and TRBJ2-7; D is possibly TRBD2 (6 bases). The CDR3 spans 13 residues. The ends were cut back, 4 bases at V and 7 bases at J, with 14 bases in the middle. Per the germline V gene, CDR1 is KGHSH and CDR2 is LQKENI. CDR3 DNA: TGTGCCAGCTCACGGGCCGTGGCGGGGGAGCAGTACTTC. It codes for CASSRAVAGEQYF.

The chain joins TRBV7-9 to TRBJ2-5; no reliable D call. This CDR3 region has 13 residues. Germline CDR1 is SEHNR and CDR2 is FQNEAQ (reference sequence). Trimming removed 5 bases at V and 1 base at J, with 8 bases between. CDR3 region: CASSILVQETQYF. The CDR3 nucleotides are TGTGCCAGCAGCATATTAGTCCAAGAGACCCAGTACTTC.

This clonotype has a handful of counts. CDR3 DNA sequence: TGCAGCGTTGCAGGTTCTAGGGGTCACACAGATACGCAGTATTTT. Its translation is CSVAGSRGHTDTQYF. This rearrangement joins TRBV29-1 to TRBJ2-3; perhaps TRBD1 as D (5 bases). Trimming removed 4 bases from V and 2 bases from J, with 16 bases in between. Germline V gene sequence: CDR1 SQVTM, CDR2 ANQGSEA. This CDR3 is built from 15 residues.

The genes are TRBV7-2 and TRBJ2-5, with TRBD1 as a possible D gene (6 bases). The CDR3 covers 14 residues. The V and J ends lost 5 bases and 4 bases respectively, with 14 bases between them. Germline V lookup: CDR1 SGHTA, CDR2 FQGNSA. The CDR3 here is CASSPRQVAETQYF. Written as DNA, the CDR3 is TGTGCCAGCAGCCCAAGACAGGTCGCAGAGACCCAGTACTTC.

This clonotype was counted a few times. The chain has TRBV3-1 and TRBJ2-1, with TRBD2 matching over 8 bases. V lost 0 bases, J lost 8 bases, and 6 bases stayed unmatched. Germline-derived CDR1 and CDR2 are LGHDT and YNNKEL (reference sequence). The CDR3 has 15 residues. Here the CDR3 DNA reads TGTGCCAGCAGCCAAGATTTGGTTAGCGGGGATGAGCAGTTCTTC. Its translation: CASSQDLVSGDEQFF.

This chain connects TRBV20-1 to TRBJ1-2; D unresolved. The CDR3 consists of 14 residues. Trimming left V 0 bases short and J 6 bases short, with 14 bases between. CDR1 and CDR2 from the germline V gene are DFQATT and SNEGSKA (reference sequence). CDR3: CSAREAGRENGYTF. The DNA for the CDR3 is TGCAGTGCTAGAGAGGCGGGAAGAGAAAATGGCTACACCTTC.

This clonotype was detected only a few times. V usage is TRBV10-3 and J usage is TRBJ2-1, with 9 bases that match TRBD2. The CDR3 runs to 14 residues. Per the germline V gene, CDR1 is ENHRY and CDR2 is SYGVKD. Losses at the gene ends were 10 bases for V and 1 base for J; bases not matched to a gene: 5. CDR3 protein: CATLAGASYNEQFF. The CDR3 nucleotides are TGTGCCACGTTAGCGGGAGCATCCTACAATGAGCAGTTCTTC.

This sequence joins TRBV20-1 and TRBJ2-7; a weak D match, TRBD2 (5 bases). Germline V gene lookup returns CDR1 DFQATT and CDR2 SNEGSKA (reference sequence). Trimming shortened V by 1 base and J by 0 bases, and 13 bases separated the two germline ends. This CDR3 is built from 15 residues. The CDR3 reads CSARVGIIPSYEQYF. In DNA form, the CDR3 reads TGCAGTGCTAGAGTCGGGATTATCCCCTCCTACGAGCAGTACTTC.

Only a few counts were recorded for this clonotype. The chain couples TRBV5-1 to TRBJ2-7, with 7 positions matching TRBD2. Germline CDR1 reads SGHRS; CDR2 reads YFSETQ. Trimming at V came to 4 bases and at J to 2 bases, leaving 6 bases not matched to a gene. The CDR3 covers 14 residues. The CDR3 sequence is CASSRGDFPYEQYF. The DNA for the CDR3 is TGCGCCAGCAGCCGGGGGGACTTCCCCTACGAGCAGTACTTC.

The chain is built from TRBV7-2 and TRBJ1-1; D gene ambiguous. The CDR3 is 13 amino acids. Germline CDR1 and CDR2: SGHTA and FQGNSA. V was trimmed by 4 bases and J by 5 bases, leaving 11 bases between them. This chain's CDR3 is CASSSWGATEAFF. In DNA form, the CDR3 reads TGTGCCAGCAGCTCCTGGGGTGCGACTGAAGCTTTCTTT.

This clonotype was counted only a few times. The V call is TRBV9, the J call TRBJ1-1; D call uncertain. V lost 1 base and J 1 base, leaving 5 bases between the germline ends. This CDR3 has 13 residues. From germline, CDR1 is SGDLS and CDR2 YYNGEE. Written as DNA, the CDR3 is TGTGCCAGCAGCGTATACGGGAACACTGAAGCTTTCTTT. Its translation: CASSVYGNTEAFF. Combining the CDR3 with reference TRBV9 and TRBJ1-1 gives the whole variable domain DSGVTQTPKHLITATGQRVTLRCSPRSGDLSVYWYQQSLDQGLQFLIQYYNGEERAKGNILERFSAQQFPDLHSELNLSSLELGDSALYFCASSVYGNTEAFFGQGTRLTVV.

Worth noting for this clonotype: Just one base apart from a much larger clone, this may be a read error. This chain connects TRBV2 to TRBJ2-5; the match to TRBD1 covers 8 bases. Germline CDR1 SNHLY, CDR2 FYNNEI. The CDR3 contains 14 residues. CDR3 region: CASGLGQGKETQNF. The DNA for the CDR3 is TGTGCCAGCGGCCTCGGACAGGGCAAAGAGACCCAGAACTTC. Together with reference TRBV2 and TRBJ2-5, the CDR3 gives the full variable domain: EPEVTQTPSHQVTQMGQEVILRCVPISNHLYFYWYRQILGQKVEFLVSFYNNEISEKSEIFDDQFSVERPDGSNFTLKIRSTKLEDSAMYFCASGLGQGKETQNFGPGTRLLVL.

This clonotype showed up just a few times. V usage is TRBV24-1 and J usage is TRBJ2-2, with D perhaps matching TRBD1 (6 bases). Germline loops: CDR1 KGHDR, CDR2 SFDVKD. V was trimmed by 2 bases and J by 6 bases, leaving 15 bases between them. The CDR3 extends over 16 amino acids. The chain's CDR3 is CATSDSLTGMPGELFF. DNA for the CDR3: TGTGCCACCAGTGATTCGTTAACAGGGATGCCCGGGGAGCTGTTTTTT.

The rearrangement links TRBV5-1 to TRBJ2-1; D might be TRBD1 (6 bases). The germline CDR1 and CDR2 sequences are SGHRS and YFSETQ. CDR3 length: 13 residues. Trimming took 1 base from V and 10 from J, leaving 12 bases between them. This CDR3 is CASSLQGFWEQFF. Written as DNA, the CDR3 is TGCGCCAGCAGCTTGCAGGGGTTTTGGGAGCAGTTCTTC.